This is a list of T cell receptor beta chains from one sample in a study of human T cells and chemical hapten exposure. TCRdb reprocessed the RACE reads via MiXCR and lists one record per CDR3 protein. The sample lists 380,000 or so distinct CDR3 sequences, 5% to 6.5% occurring once. Sample: whole blood, taken in connection with sensitization to the hapten diphenylcyclopropenone (DPC). The source of these receptors is a woman between 18 and 30 years old with alopecia areata. Some clones in this sample may be carry-over from other donors' samples. Each CDR3 is given without its conserved first and last residue. The order of the fields is V gene, J gene, D gene, CDR3 protein. D genes are given only for firm matches.

V gene: TRBV3-1; J gene: TRBJ2-1; D gene: TRBD2; CDR3 protein: ASSQVSSGGPYHNEQF
V gene: TRBV12-3/TRBV12-4; J gene: TRBJ2-5; D gene: TRBD1; CDR3 protein: ASRTGVGTQY
V gene: TRBV6-6; J gene: TRBJ2-3; D gene: NA; CDR3 protein: ASSYGGSPSTDTQY
V gene: TRBV6-6; J gene: TRBJ1-4; D gene: NA; CDR3 protein: ASSYSPDTTNEKLF
V gene: TRBV15; J gene: TRBJ1-1; D gene: TRBD1; CDR3 protein: ATSRDLGAGGLITEAF
V gene: TRBV12-3/TRBV12-4; J gene: TRBJ2-1; D gene: NA; CDR3 protein: ASDGERVADYNEQF
V gene: TRBV7-6; J gene: TRBJ2-5; D gene: TRBD2; CDR3 protein: ASSPRGLQETQY
V gene: TRBV14; J gene: TRBJ1-6; D gene: NA; CDR3 protein: ASSLGAYYNSPLH
V gene: TRBV6-2/TRBV6-3; J gene: TRBJ2-2; D gene: NA; CDR3 protein: ATATGYTGELF
V gene: TRBV2; J gene: TRBJ1-5; D gene: NA; CDR3 protein: ASSEDQTGNQPQH
V gene: TRBV27; J gene: TRBJ2-6; D gene: NA; CDR3 protein: ASKSSGANVLT
V gene: TRBV20-1; J gene: TRBJ1-4; D gene: NA; CDR3 protein: SAPLDPNRLF
V gene: TRBV6-2/TRBV6-3; J gene: TRBJ2-7; D gene: NA; CDR3 protein: ASRQQTAYEQY
V gene: TRBV2; J gene: TRBJ2-3; D gene: TRBD2; CDR3 protein: ASSETSGGPSTDTQY
V gene: TRBV20-1; J gene: TRBJ2-3; D gene: NA; CDR3 protein: SARGKRVETDTQY
V gene: TRBV6-5; J gene: TRBJ2-7; D gene: TRBD1; CDR3 protein: ASSYSQGAGEQY
V gene: TRBV20-1; J gene: TRBJ2-1; D gene: NA; CDR3 protein: SAKGSGNEQF
V gene: TRBV18; J gene: TRBJ1-1; D gene: NA; CDR3 protein: ASSPGINLNTEAF
V gene: TRBV6-1; J gene: TRBJ2-5; D gene: TRBD2; CDR3 protein: ASSRTSGEETQY
V gene: TRBV19; J gene: TRBJ2-1; D gene: NA; CDR3 protein: ATTEPGTLGQF
V gene: TRBV18; J gene: TRBJ2-7; D gene: TRBD1; CDR3 protein: ASLRQGGYEQY
V gene: TRBV12-5; J gene: TRBJ1-1; D gene: NA; CDR3 protein: ASGLRNTEAF
V gene: TRBV12-3/TRBV12-4; J gene: TRBJ1-1; D gene: NA; CDR3 protein: ASSLSAGQEAF
V gene: TRBV7-6; J gene: TRBJ2-3; D gene: TRBD2; CDR3 protein: ASSFGLAGGTDTQY
V gene: TRBV3-1; J gene: TRBJ1-1; D gene: NA; CDR3 protein: ASSQVGEFEAF
V gene: TRBV18; J gene: TRBJ2-3; D gene: NA; CDR3 protein: ASSLIQDARDTQY
V gene: TRBV14; J gene: TRBJ1-2; D gene: NA; CDR3 protein: ASSQGDRNYGYT
V gene: TRBV20-1; J gene: TRBJ2-7; D gene: TRBD1; CDR3 protein: SPTDREAYEQY
V gene: TRBV12-3/TRBV12-4; J gene: TRBJ2-3; D gene: NA; CDR3 protein: ASSPEGRGPDTQY
V gene: TRBV11-3; J gene: TRBJ1-5; D gene: NA; CDR3 protein: ASSPLPVWSNQPQH
V gene: TRBV7-2; J gene: TRBJ1-2; D gene: TRBD1; CDR3 protein: ASSFRGARGRLDGYT
V gene: TRBV7-2; J gene: TRBJ1-1; D gene: NA; CDR3 protein: ASSFGGRAEAF
V gene: TRBV12-3/TRBV12-4; J gene: TRBJ1-5; D gene: NA; CDR3 protein: ASSLAAYNQPQH
V gene: TRBV7-6; J gene: TRBJ2-3; D gene: NA; CDR3 protein: ASSLVGVAQSQDTQY
V gene: TRBV12-3/TRBV12-4; J gene: TRBJ1-3; D gene: NA; CDR3 protein: ASSPDRDTIY
V gene: TRBV6-5; J gene: TRBJ2-7; D gene: NA; CDR3 protein: ASTPPGEQY
V gene: TRBV6-1; J gene: TRBJ1-4; D gene: TRBD1; CDR3 protein: ASSEGIRGNEKLF
V gene: TRBV3-1; J gene: TRBJ2-7; D gene: NA; CDR3 protein: ASSLGGVHEQY
V gene: TRBV7-2; J gene: TRBJ2-3; D gene: TRBD2; CDR3 protein: ASSLGYGLADRTDTQY
V gene: TRBV27; J gene: TRBJ1-5; D gene: TRBD1; CDR3 protein: ASSLRTGLSAQH
V gene: TRBV3-1; J gene: TRBJ1-1; D gene: TRBD1; CDR3 protein: ASSRQGTGTEAF
V gene: TRBV3-1; J gene: TRBJ2-3; D gene: TRBD1; CDR3 protein: ASGRDRSVGTQY
V gene: TRBV7-2; J gene: TRBJ2-5; D gene: NA; CDR3 protein: ASSVVVSQETQY
V gene: TRBV12-3/TRBV12-4; J gene: TRBJ1-2; D gene: NA; CDR3 protein: ASSSVGEESYT
V gene: TRBV2; J gene: TRBJ2-2; D gene: NA; CDR3 protein: ASSEEYLDTGELF
V gene: TRBV7-8; J gene: TRBJ2-1; D gene: NA; CDR3 protein: ASSQQGRGEQF
V gene: TRBV7-9; J gene: TRBJ2-1; D gene: TRBD2; CDR3 protein: ASSLAQAGVGMDEQF
V gene: TRBV4-2; J gene: TRBJ2-3; D gene: NA; CDR3 protein: ASSQEFTASTDTQY
V gene: TRBV12-3/TRBV12-4; J gene: TRBJ1-2; D gene: TRBD1; CDR3 protein: ASRDRASYGYT
V gene: TRBV15; J gene: TRBJ1-4; D gene: NA; CDR3 protein: ATSRAGNEKLF
V gene: TRBV2; J gene: TRBJ1-5; D gene: NA; CDR3 protein: ASSEALRVQQPQH
V gene: TRBV7-2; J gene: TRBJ1-1; D gene: NA; CDR3 protein: ASSLMTPGAF
V gene: TRBV9; J gene: TRBJ2-5; D gene: TRBD2; CDR3 protein: ASSVGLEVETQY
V gene: TRBV6-6; J gene: TRBJ2-6; D gene: NA; CDR3 protein: ASSYSGPSGANVLT
V gene: TRBV7-2; J gene: TRBJ1-1; D gene: TRBD1; CDR3 protein: ASSLAGRGLSEAF
V gene: TRBV13; J gene: TRBJ1-3; D gene: NA; CDR3 protein: ASSFGRDSGNTIY
V gene: TRBV20-1; J gene: TRBJ1-1; D gene: NA; CDR3 protein: SASLLRGGTEAF
V gene: TRBV4-3; J gene: TRBJ1-4; D gene: TRBD1; CDR3 protein: ASSRTGPGEKLF
V gene: TRBV6-5; J gene: TRBJ1-6; D gene: NA; CDR3 protein: ASSYSTRGYNSPLH